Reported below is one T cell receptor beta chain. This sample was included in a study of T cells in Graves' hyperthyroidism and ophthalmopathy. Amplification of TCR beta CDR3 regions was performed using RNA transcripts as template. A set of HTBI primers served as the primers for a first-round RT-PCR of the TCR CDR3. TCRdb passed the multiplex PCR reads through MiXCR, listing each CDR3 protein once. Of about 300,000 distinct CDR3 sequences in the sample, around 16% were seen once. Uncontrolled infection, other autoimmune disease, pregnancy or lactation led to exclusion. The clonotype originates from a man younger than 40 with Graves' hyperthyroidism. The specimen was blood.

CDR3 loop: CSARARLVSTGELFF. For the CDR3, the DNA is TGCAGTGCTAGAGCCCGACTAGTTAGCACCGGGGAGCTGTTTTTT. The V call is TRBV20-1, the J call TRBJ2-2; a weak D match, TRBD2 (6 bases). The ends were cut back, 1 base at V and 4 bases at J, with 13 bases in the middle. Germline lookup yields CDR1 DFQATT and CDR2 SNEGSKA (reference sequence). CDR3 length: 15 amino acids.